This T cell receptor beta chain was sequenced during a study of T-cell memory formation after mild COVID-19. Amplification by 5'RACE using constant-segment primers produced TCR alpha and TCR beta cDNA libraries that carried sample barcodes and UMIs. TCRdb re-derived calls from the 5' RACE reads in MiXCR, one entry per CDR3 protein. The table records hundreds of thousands of distinct CDR3 sequences, less than 25% of them present only once. Germline CDR1 SEHNR, CDR2 FQNEAQ (reference sequence). V was trimmed by 2 bases and J by 6 bases, leaving 7 bases between them. There are 12 residues in the CDR3. With regard to this clonotype: Its antigen is not known.

The study's findings and limits: CD4/CD8 balance held among clones contracting day 15 to 85, and later expanders leaned CD4+. Some clones that responded were present in memory (sampled pre-infection), which suggests cross-reactive memory joined. For second-wave clones that peaked at day 37, SARS-CoV-2 specificity went unverified.

The chain is built from TRBV7-9 and TRBJ1-1, with D unresolved. The clonotype comes from an adult woman who had mild COVID-19 (a few samples of this study predate the infection). Cell type and time point are not known. Sequencing was carried out using PBMCs or a T cell subset sorted from them (not recorded which). The CDR3 DNA sequence: TGTGCCAGCAGCTTAACCCTCGCTGAAGCTTTCTTT. Translating gives CASSLTLAEAFF.